This T cell receptor beta chain came from a study of sequential checkpoint blockade in melanoma. As for the study in general: Arm A got nivolumab then ipilimumab; arm B the reverse, 1:1.

From germline, CDR1 is SGDLS and CDR2 YYNGEE. The length of the CDR3 is 13 residues. The V and J ends lost 4 bases and 2 bases, in that order; junction bases with no gene match: 3. Profiling relied on immunoSEQ multiplex PCR, and the TCRdb table lists in-frame clones only, not all of them. The sample holds under 20,000 clones, over 70% seen once. Described treatment: randomized to nivolumab then ipilimumab (arm A) or the reverse (arm B). None of the patients previously received DNA-damaging chemotherapy. Sequencing was performed on CD8+ T cells sorted from blood (inferred from file names), taken from a patient given nivolumab and ipilimumab in sequence. V gene TRBV9 combines with J gene TRBJ2-7; TRBD1 aligns across 7 bases. The sequence was collected from a human donor with melanoma. The CDR3 here is CASSPGQAYEQYF. CDR3 nucleotides: TGTGCCAGCAGCCCCGGACAGGCCTACGAGCAGTACTTC. Drawing the rest from reference TRBV9 and TRBJ2-7, the complete variable domain is DSGVTQTPKHLITATGQRVTLRCSPRSGDLSVYWYQQSLDQGLQFLIQYYNGEERAKGNILERFSAQQFPDLHSELNLSSLELGDSALYFCASSPGQAYEQYFGPGTRLTVT.